This T cell receptor (beta chain) was observed in a study of blood T cell repertoires in COVID-19. Across the study: Samples representing acute and convalescent COVID-19 were sourced from the United States, Italy and Spain. In each case, the material was cDNA or gDNA derived from T cells, B-cell-depleted T cells, or PBMCs.

The sample holds a few counts of this clone. This CDR3 is 14 amino acids long. The germline gives CDR1 MNHEY, CDR2 SVGAGI. V was shortened by 4 bases and J by 1 base, with 11 bases between the two germline ends. Per the study methods: Reference gene primer amplification gave nucleated cell count estimates. Clones were sequenced by immunoSEQ multiplex PCR, and TCRdb holds only the in-frame ones, with some missing. From that table come the V and J calls and clone size; the DNA was used to work out D and trimming. The sample lists 95,000 to 110,000 clones; roughly 84% were seen once. The source of this sequence is a human donor in a cohort sampled during active COVID-19. V is TRBV6-5 and J is TRBJ2-7; possible D gene TRBD2, 5 bases. Sequences were obtained from peripheral blood. In DNA form, the CDR3 reads TGTGCCAGCAGTTTATTCGGAGGATCCTACGAGCAGTACTTC. Its protein product is CASSLFGGSYEQYF.